This is a list of T cell receptor beta chains from one sample in a study of blood T cell repertoires in COVID-19. Method: immunoSEQ multiplex PCR; TCRdb's copy keeps in-frame clones and lacks some. The repertoire holds hundreds of thousands of clones, almost 85% seen once, with 9.1% in the top ten. The sample was PBMCs or T cells enriched from blood (not recorded which). Every receptor here comes from a woman in her fifties or sixties with acute COVID-19. CDR3s leave out the opening cysteine and the closing phenylalanine or tryptophan.

>TRBV27
ASSSPGLAGGRGTGELF
>TRBV29-1
SVEVLTRV
>TRBV5-4
ASSLEGFGYT
>TRBV27
ASALGPFSDTQY
>TRBV6-2/TRBV6-3
ASSYGGSNQPQH
>TRBV7-2
ASSLDSNTEAF
>TRBV20-1
SASLPVGGIAKNIQY
>TRBV19
ASSIAGDIYNEQF
>TRBV30
AWSVEVNTEAF
>TRBV30
AWSVGRGDSYNSPLH
>TRBV7-3
ASRLPGQGANAQY
>TRBV2
ATVEDGYYGYT
>TRBV5-1
ASSRGGGAWNEQF
>TRBV4-1
ASSQDIRAGELF
>TRBV20-1
SASTPVGQGEQY
>TRBV25-1
ASSEGTSGGIDTQY
>TRBV5-6
ASSFRTGELF
>TRBV5-1
ASSLEGRESYEQY
>TRBV29-1
SVRGQGADQPQH
>TRBV6-5
ASLATAAGYGYT
>TRBV3-1/TRBV3-2
ASSRPKRDVGYT
>TRBV20-1
SASRLAGGGEQF
>TRBV5-4
ASSDGTSGSKTQY
>TRBV10-3
AISDRDRDVYT
>TRBV7-2
ASSLGTSYNQPQH
>TRBV7-2
ASSPGTAINGYT
>TRBV6-5
ASSYDPGSYGYT
>TRBV5-8
ASSRTRTRTGLRYEQY
>TRBV5-1
ASSYRDNYGYT
>TRBV7-2
ASSFRTSGSDTQY
>TRBV9
ASTGGLYTGELF
>TRBV6-2/TRBV6-3
ASSYLTGATDTQY
>TRBV7-9
ASSLPGGVETQY
>TRBV4-3
ASSQDWAGIYGYT
>TRBV9
ASSVVPGASGYYGYT
>TRBV10-1
AIFCIRGTVTYEQY
>TRBV2
ASSLDSNNQPQH
>TRBV6-1
ASSERGTSQF
>TRBV7-8
ASSLEGGLGEQF
>TRBV24-1
ATSDSPGQGTDTQY
>TRBV4-1
ASSQDPQTANYGYT
>TRBV11-2
ASSQDRRYGYT
>TRBV30
AWGERVPDTQY
>TRBV11-2
ASSFGLAGGPDTQY
>TRBV19
ASNGNPFNYGYT
>TRBV19
ASSGGPSNSPLH
>TRBV7-8
ASSLKEVQNRGRVEKLF
>TRBV18
ASSPGAGNTEAF
>TRBV5-4
ASSLQGANKNIQY
>TRBV20-1
SAGEPQH
>TRBV19
ASSIVNTDYGYT
>TRBV4-2
ASSEEPGQGEKLF
>TRBV7-6
ASSLQQYAEQY
>TRBV5-4
ASSKAGTGADTQY
>TRBV2
ASSEARGVSSPLH
>TRBV7-8
ASSLGTGDTEAF
>TRBV29-1
SVGGLGGAAPSAF
>TRBV18
ASSPSTGAPYEQY
>TRBV4-1
ASSQDGTSGGEETQY
>TRBV6-2/TRBV6-3
ASSDLDRGREPQH